This T cell receptor (beta chain) stems from a study of tumor-infiltrating lymphocytes in primary liver carcinoma. Germline V gives CDR1 SGHAT, CDR2 FQNNGV. This CDR3 is built from 15 residues. V gave up 4 bases and J gave up 4 bases, with 17 bases separating them. Blood RNA came from unsorted whole blood; germline DNA was also extracted. Making TCR beta cDNA involved around 520 ng total RNA and a constant-region primer. Generation of the TCR beta libraries relied on three nested multiplex PCR rounds using slightly modified ARM-PCR. With TRBV1-TRBV30 forward primers and a C-beta reverse primer, the first two PCR rounds were run for approximately 10 cycles each. TCRdb analysed the multiplex PCR reads with MiXCR anew, one entry per CDR3 protein. The repertoire holds roughly 330,000 distinct CDR3 sequences, about two thirds seen once, with 6.5% in the top ten.

The origin of this receptor is a man aged 35 to 55 with primary liver carcinoma and hepatitis B virus infection. The genes are TRBV11-2 and TRBJ2-7; D perhaps matches TRBD2 (5 bases). The sample was peripheral blood. As DNA, the CDR3 is TGTGCCAGCAGCTCGAGGGCCAGGAATGGTTACGAGCAGTACTTC. Translated: CASSSRARNGYEQYF.